This T cell receptor beta chain was documented in a study of cytomegalovirus exposure and HLA in healthy donors. Study-wide results and caveats: The authors considered a cluster of highly shared sequence variants likely to be a sequencing artifact.

The PCR used 60 Vbeta and 13 Jbeta primers. Profiled with immunoSEQ multiplex PCR; TCRdb holds only in-frame clones, not every one. There are approximately 150,000 clones in the sample; 71% occur only once, and 2.8% lies in the top ten. In regard to this clone: Antigen: not known.

This CDR3 spans 14 amino acids. CDR1 and CDR2 from the germline V gene are MNHEY and SVGAGI. The V gene end was trimmed by 2 bases and the J gene end by 3 bases; junction bases not matched to a gene: 1. This TCR derives from a woman aged 25 to 45 in good health and CMV-seronegative. The sequenced sample was PBMCs. The rearrangement uses TRBV6-5 and TRBJ2-1; TRBD2 matches at 7 bases. In nucleotides, the CDR3 is TGTGCCAGCAGTTACCCGGGGGGCTACAATGAGCAGTTCTTC. Its protein product is CASSYPGGYNEQFF.